The 2 T cell receptor beta chains below were found in one sample sequenced in a study of blood T cell repertoires in COVID-19. Assay used: immunoSEQ multiplex PCR; TCRdb lists only in-frame clones, some missing. The top ten clones hold about 14% of a sample with more than 150,000 clones, approximately 79% of them seen once. The sample comprised peripheral blood. These receptor sequences come from a man in his forties or fifties who had recovered from COVID-19.

The sample holds a few counts of this clone. V usage is TRBV15 and J usage is TRBJ1-5, with D unresolved. Between the trimmed V and J ends, which lost 1 base and 7 bases, there was a span of 8 bases. The CDR3 covers 13 residues. CDR1 and CDR2 from the germline V gene are LNHNV and YYDKDF (reference sequence). Here the CDR3 reads CATSRGRLQPQHF. CDR3 bases: TGTGCCACCAGCAGAGGTCGGTTACAGCCCCAGCATTTT.

V and J are TRBV11-3 and TRBJ2-7; TRBD1 matches 8 bases. This CDR3 region has 13 residues. V shed 5 bases and J 3 bases; nucleotides not matched to a gene: 3. CDR1 and CDR2 (germline): SGHNT, YENEEA. CDR3 loop: CASSKGTGYEQYF. In DNA, the CDR3 is TGTGCCAGCAGCAAAGGGACAGGCTACGAGCAGTACTTC.